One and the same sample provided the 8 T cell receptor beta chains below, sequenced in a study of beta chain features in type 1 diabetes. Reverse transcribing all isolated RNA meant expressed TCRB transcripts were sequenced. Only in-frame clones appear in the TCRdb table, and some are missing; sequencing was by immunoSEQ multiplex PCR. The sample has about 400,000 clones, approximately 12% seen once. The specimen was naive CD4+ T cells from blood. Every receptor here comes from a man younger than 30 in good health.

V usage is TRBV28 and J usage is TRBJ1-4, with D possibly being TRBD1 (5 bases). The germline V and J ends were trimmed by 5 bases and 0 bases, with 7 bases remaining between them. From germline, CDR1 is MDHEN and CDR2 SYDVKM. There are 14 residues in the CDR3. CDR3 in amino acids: CASSLTATNEKLFF. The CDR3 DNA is TGTGCCAGCAGTCTGACAGCAACTAATGAAAAACTGTTTTTT.

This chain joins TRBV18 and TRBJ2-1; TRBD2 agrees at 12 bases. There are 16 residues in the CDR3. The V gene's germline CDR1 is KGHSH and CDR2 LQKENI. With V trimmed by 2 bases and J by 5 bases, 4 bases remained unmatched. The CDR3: CASSPTLAGGNNEQFF. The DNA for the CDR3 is TGTGCCAGCTCACCAACGCTAGCGGGAGGGAACAATGAGCAGTTCTTC.

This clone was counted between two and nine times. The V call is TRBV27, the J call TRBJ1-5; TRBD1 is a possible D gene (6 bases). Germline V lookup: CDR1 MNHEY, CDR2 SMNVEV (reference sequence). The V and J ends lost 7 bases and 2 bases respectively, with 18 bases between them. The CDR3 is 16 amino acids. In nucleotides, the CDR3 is TGTGCCAGCACCCCACGGGGGGGCTGGGGCAATCAGCCCCAGCATTTT. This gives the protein CASTPRGGWGNQPQHF.

The CDR3 coding sequence is TGTGCCAGCAGTCCCGACAGCTCCTACGAGCAGTACTTC. Translation gives CASSPDSSYEQYF. The V gene is TRBV28, the J gene TRBJ2-7; maybe TRBD1 (5 bases). V lost 5 bases and J lost 0, with 8 bases in between. The V gene's germline CDR1 is MDHEN and CDR2 SYDVKM. The CDR3 sequence is 13 residues long.

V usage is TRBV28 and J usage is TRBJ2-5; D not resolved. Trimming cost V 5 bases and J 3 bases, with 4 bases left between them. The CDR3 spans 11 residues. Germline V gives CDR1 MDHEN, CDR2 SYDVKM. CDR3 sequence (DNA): TGTGCCAGCAGTCGGGAAGAGACCCAGTACTTC. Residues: CASSREETQYF.

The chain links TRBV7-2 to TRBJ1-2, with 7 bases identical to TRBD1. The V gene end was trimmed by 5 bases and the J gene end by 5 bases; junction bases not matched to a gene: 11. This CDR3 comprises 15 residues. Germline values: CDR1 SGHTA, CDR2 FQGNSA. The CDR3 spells CASSPRQGNEYGYTF. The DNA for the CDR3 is TGTGCCAGCAGCCCCCGACAGGGAAATGAGTATGGCTACACCTTC.

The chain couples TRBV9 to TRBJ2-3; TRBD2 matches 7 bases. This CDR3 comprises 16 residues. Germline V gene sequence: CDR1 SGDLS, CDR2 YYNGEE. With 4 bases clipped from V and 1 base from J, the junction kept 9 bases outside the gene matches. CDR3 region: CASSPRGDRGTDTQYF. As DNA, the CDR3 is TGTGCCAGCAGCCCCCGGGGGGACCGAGGCACAGATACGCAGTATTTT.

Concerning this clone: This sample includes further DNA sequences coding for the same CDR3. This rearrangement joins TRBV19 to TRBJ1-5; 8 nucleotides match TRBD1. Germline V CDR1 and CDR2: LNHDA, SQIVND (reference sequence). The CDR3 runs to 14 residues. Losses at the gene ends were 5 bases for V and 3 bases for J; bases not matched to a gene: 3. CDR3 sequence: CASSLTGDNQPQHF. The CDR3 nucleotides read TGTGCCAGTAGTCTGACAGGGGACAATCAGCCCCAGCATTTT.